The clone carrying this TCR beta chain was counted once. Its antigen is not known. Per the germline V gene, CDR1 is MNHEY and CDR2 is SMNVEV (reference sequence). The CDR3 consists of 16 residues. Trimming took 7 bases from V and 5 from J; bases not matched to a gene: 10. A single record per CDR3 protein comes from TCRdb applying MiXCR to the reads. The sample has hundreds of thousands of distinct CDR3 sequences, about 27% seen once. The entry originates in a study of T cell repertoires in cytomegalovirus infection. Study-level information: CMV epitopes that were recently identified and HLA-C-restricted were used alongside well-studied HLA-B-restricted ones. CMV infection plus the matching HLA type was flagged by public TCR beta signatures. Study outcomes and limitations: Within the response measured ex vivo, HLA-C-restricted CMV-specific TCR beta clonotypes were dominant. Using cumulative public TCR beta family frequency, the authors identified those who carried CMV together with the relevant HLA.

The TCR was taken from a human donor in good health (CMV status not recorded). Some clones in this sample may be carry-over from other donors' samples. The rearrangement links TRBV27 to TRBJ2-1; 11 nucleotides line up with TRBD2. The sample consisted of cultured PBMCs, taken from culture after CMV antigen stimulation. CDR3 region: CASTQLAGVRNNEQFF. The CDR3 DNA is TGTGCCAGCACCCAACTAGCGGGAGTAAGAAACAATGAGCAGTTCTTC.